The 28 T cell receptor beta chains presented below share a single source sample, sequenced in a study of T cell responses to AZD1222 COVID-19 vaccine. This table comes from immunoSEQ multiplex PCR, and its TCRdb copy is limited to in-frame clones, with some not included. The table has around 160,000 clones, roughly 91% seen once. The sample was peripheral blood, taken on day 0 of AZD1222 vaccination. The source is an adult in good health.

This chain joins TRBV5-6 and TRBJ1-1; D might be TRBD1 (6 bases). Deletions cut 2 bases from V and 1 base from J, with 12 bases between. Germline V gives CDR1 SGHDT, CDR2 YYEEEE. This CDR3 region has 15 residues. The CDR3 here is CASSLLTGSNTEAFF. Written as DNA, the CDR3 is TGTGCCAGCAGCTTATTGACAGGATCGAACACTGAAGCTTTCTTT.

This clone appeared a single time. The chain has TRBV27 and TRBJ1-5; TRBD1 aligns across 7 bases. Per germline, CDR1 MNHEY and CDR2 SMNVEV (reference sequence). The CDR3 length is 12 residues. V lost 8 bases, J lost 7 bases, and 5 bases stayed unmatched. This CDR3 is CASGSGGQPQHF. In DNA form, the CDR3 reads TGTGCCAGCGGATCAGGGGGACAGCCCCAGCATTTT.

The V call is TRBV19, the J call TRBJ2-1; D gene ambiguous. Per germline, CDR1 LNHDA and CDR2 SQIVND (reference sequence). The CDR3 totals 17 residues. Trimming pared 7 bases from V and 0 bases from J, leaving 19 bases between. In nucleotides, the CDR3 is TGTGCCAGTATGGACGGGTCACCCCGAAGCTCCTACAATGAGCAGTTCTTC. It encodes CASMDGSPRSSYNEQFF. The full variable domain, its missing parts supplied by reference TRBV19 and TRBJ2-1, is DGGITQSPKYLFRKEGQNVTLSCEQNLNHDAMYWYRQDPGQGLRLIYYSQIVNDFQKGDIAEGYSVSREKKESFPLTVTSAQKNPTAFYLCASMDGSPRSSYNEQFFGPGTRLTVL.

The rearrangement joins TRBV2 to TRBJ2-1; possibly TRBD1 or TRBD2 for D (5 bases each). The germline V gene has CDR1 SNHLY and CDR2 FYNNEI. The CDR3 length is 13 residues. V dropped 4 bases and J dropped 4 bases, with 8 bases sitting between them. Here the CDR3 reads CASSGDAYNEQFF. In DNA, the CDR3 is TGTGCCAGCAGTGGGGACGCTTACAATGAGCAGTTCTTC. Based on the CDR3 plus reference TRBV2 and TRBJ2-1, the full variable domain is EPEVTQTPSHQVTQMGQEVILRCVPISNHLYFYWYRQILGQKVEFLVSFYNNEISEKSEIFDDQFSVERPDGSNFTLKIRSTKLEDSAMYFCASSGDAYNEQFFGPGTRLTVL.

Within the sample, this clone is medium-sized. The V call is TRBV25-1, the J call TRBJ1-5; 8 bases agree with TRBD1. The CDR3 consists of 12 residues. Germline V CDR1 and CDR2: MGHDK, SYGVNS. J lost 5 bases, V lost 6 bases, and 0 bases had no gene match. Here the CDR3 DNA reads TGTGCCAGCAGGGACAGGGATCAGCCCCAGCATTTT. Translating it yields CASRDRDQPQHF. Full variable domain (remainder filled in from reference TRBV25-1 and TRBJ1-5): EADIYQTPRYLVIGTGKKITLECSQTMGHDKMYWYQQDPGMELHLIHYSYGVNSTEKGDLSSESTVSRIRTEHFPLTLESARPSHTSQYLCASRDRDQPQHFGDGTRLSIL.

This chain joins TRBV14 and TRBJ2-7; D is uncertain. CDR1 and CDR2 (germline): SGHDN, FVKESK. With 1 base removed from V and 6 bases from J, the gap between germline ends came to 13 bases. The CDR3 is 14 residues long. The CDR3 loop is CASSQVTVLPEQYF. The DNA of the CDR3 is TGTGCCAGCAGCCAAGTTACAGTGCTGCCCGAGCAGTACTTC.

J is TRBJ1-2 and V is TRBV29-1; D perhaps matches TRBD1 (5 bases). CDR3 length: 10 amino acids. Trimming cost V 8 bases and J 6 bases, with 10 bases left between them. Germline CDR1 SQVTM, CDR2 ANQGSEA. The CDR3 protein is CSLGDDGYTF. DNA of the CDR3: TGCAGCCTCGGGGACGATGGCTACACCTTC.

This sequence joins TRBV2 and TRBJ1-6, with 9 bases identical to TRBD1. J was trimmed by 9 bases and V by 2 bases; bases with no gene match: 5. Per germline, CDR1 SNHLY and CDR2 FYNNEI. CDR3 size: 15 residues. CDR3 in amino acids: CASSETGTGSSPLHF. CDR3 nucleotides: TGTGCCAGCAGTGAAACTGGGACAGGGAGTTCACCCCTCCACTTT.

The chain employs TRBV5-1 and TRBJ2-3; either TRBD1 or TRBD2 may supply D (5 bases each). The ends were cut back, 5 bases at V and 2 bases at J, with 9 bases in the middle. Germline V gene data show CDR1 as SGHRS and CDR2 as YFSETQ. The CDR3 covers 13 residues. CDR3 DNA sequence: TGCGCCAGCAGTATTGGGACCACAGATACGCAGTATTTT. Translation: CASSIGTTDTQYF.

The rearrangement links TRBV7-3 to TRBJ2-5; D is ambiguous. This CDR3 comprises 14 residues. Trimming took 2 bases from V and 4 from J, leaving 11 bases between them. Germline CDR1 SGHTA, CDR2 FQGTGA. The CDR3, as DNA: TGTGCCAGCAGCTTACAAGGTGTGGGAGAGACCCAGTACTTC. This sequence encodes CASSLQGVGETQYF.

This clone has more than one count but fewer than ten. This chain joins TRBV6-1 and TRBJ2-3; 7 bases are shared with TRBD1. The CDR3 contains 16 residues. The V and J ends lost 1 base and 0 bases, in that order; junction bases with no gene match: 4. CDR1 is MNHNS and CDR2 is SASEGT in the germline V gene. CDR3 region: CASSEVPGQSTDTQYF. As DNA, the CDR3 is TGTGCCAGCAGTGAAGTCCCGGGACAGAGCACAGATACGCAGTATTTT.

V and J are TRBV29-1 and TRBJ1-3; D possibly corresponds to TRBD1 (6 bases). The germline V gene has CDR1 SQVTM and CDR2 ANQGSEA. The CDR3 length is 14 residues. V was shortened by 6 bases and J by 0 bases, with 12 bases between the two germline ends. The DNA for the CDR3 is TGCAGCGTGCTAGAACAGGGCTCTGGAAACACCATATATTTT. It yields the protein CSVLEQGSGNTIYF.

This chain joins TRBV6-5 and TRBJ1-1, with a weak D call TRBD1 (5 bases). The CDR3 runs to 16 residues. Germline-derived CDR1 and CDR2 are MNHEY and SVGAGI. Trimming took off 2 bases at V and 0 bases at J, with 13 bases between the two ends. The chain's CDR3 is CASSYRSGFMNTEAFF. The CDR3 coding sequence is TGTGCCAGCAGTTACCGGTCAGGGTTCATGAACACTGAAGCTTTCTTT.

The chain recombines TRBV5-1 with TRBJ1-4; TRBD1 agrees at 8 bases. The CDR3 totals 14 residues. Germline loops: CDR1 SGHRS, CDR2 YFSETQ. The V segment lost 4 bases and the J segment 7 bases; nucleotides outside the gene matches: 6. The CDR3 is CASSPGQGLEKLFF. The CDR3 DNA reads as TGCGCCAGCAGCCCTGGACAGGGCCTTGAAAAACTGTTTTTT.

The CDR3 here is CASHSREYGYTF. In DNA form, the CDR3 reads TGCGCCAGCCATTCCAGGGAATATGGCTACACCTTC. The chain employs TRBV10-1 and TRBJ1-2; possible D gene TRBD1, 5 bases. V was clipped by 8 bases and J by 5 bases, with 12 bases between them. The CDR3 consists of 12 residues. Germline CDR1 WNHNN, CDR2 SYGVQD (reference sequence).

As DNA, the CDR3 is TGCGCCAGCAGCTTGGAATGGGCTAGTCAGTATGAGCAGTTCTTC. Its translation is CASSLEWASQYEQFF. V and J are TRBV5-1 and TRBJ2-1; D not certain. From germline, CDR1 is SGHRS and CDR2 YFSETQ. The V and J ends lost 0 bases and 8 bases respectively, with 15 bases between them. The CDR3 totals 15 residues. Supplemented by reference TRBV5-1 and TRBJ2-1, the full variable domain reads KAGVTQTPRYLIKTRGQQVTLSCSPISGHRSVSWYQQTPGQGLQFLFEYFSETQRNKGNFPGRFSGRQFSNSRSEMNVSTLELGDSALYLCASSLEWASQYEQFFGPGTRLTVL.

This rearrangement joins TRBV7-2 to TRBJ2-7; TRBD2 agrees at 14 bases. CDR1 and CDR2 from the germline V gene are SGHTA and FQGNSA. The CDR3 has 15 amino acids. The ends lost 0 bases at V and 5 bases at J; junction bases unmatched: 0. The CDR3 protein is CASSLAGLAGDEQYF. The CDR3 DNA reads TGTGCCAGCAGCTTAGCGGGACTAGCGGGAGACGAGCAGTACTTC.

The chain links TRBV9 to TRBJ1-1; D remains ambiguous. Per the germline V gene, CDR1 is SGDLS and CDR2 is YYNGEE. The V end was cut by 3 bases, the J end by 5 bases, with 17 bases between. The CDR3 has 15 residues. The CDR3 loop reads CASSEFLVGSTEAFF. The CDR3 DNA sequence: TGTGCCAGCAGCGAGTTCCTCGTGGGGTCGACTGAAGCTTTCTTT. Full variable domain (outside the CDR3, taken from reference TRBV9 and TRBJ1-1): DSGVTQTPKHLITATGQRVTLRCSPRSGDLSVYWYQQSLDQGLQFLIQYYNGEERAKGNILERFSAQQFPDLHSELNLSSLELGDSALYFCASSEFLVGSTEAFFGQGTRLTVV.

The chain employs TRBV6-5 and TRBJ1-5; 7 bases align to TRBD1. Germline CDR1 reads MNHEY; CDR2 reads SVGAGI. CDR3 length: 14 amino acids. V trimming: 5 bases; J trimming: 6 bases; junction bases outside the gene matches: 7. The chain's CDR3 is CASSTTGNVQPQHF. DNA for the CDR3: TGTGCCAGCAGTACGACAGGGAATGTTCAGCCCCAGCATTTT.

The chain recombines TRBV6-5 with TRBJ1-2; D gene uncertain. Deletions cut 8 bases from V and 2 bases from J, with 15 bases between. Germline V gene data show CDR1 as MNHEY and CDR2 as SVGAGI. The CDR3 totals 14 residues. The CDR3 DNA is TGTGCCAGCCGGTTTACGTGGCAAAACTATGGCTACACCTTC. Translating it yields CASRFTWQNYGYTF.

V and J are TRBV7-2 and TRBJ1-5, with D hard to call. The CDR3 spans 15 residues. CDR1 and CDR2 from the germline V gene are SGHTA and FQGNSA. Trimming left V 5 bases short and J 1 base short, with 12 bases between. The CDR3 here is CASSTKTGSNQPQHF. The CDR3 nucleotides read TGTGCCAGCAGCACCAAGACTGGGAGCAATCAGCCCCAGCATTTT.

This sequence joins TRBV4-3 and TRBJ2-7; D uncertain. The CDR3 has 14 residues. CDR1 is LGHNA and CDR2 is YSLEER in the germline V gene. V dropped 0 bases and J dropped 0 bases, with 6 bases sitting between them. DNA for the CDR3: TGCGCCAGCAGCCAAGACTACCCCTCCTACGAGCAGTACTTC. It yields the protein CASSQDYPSYEQYF.

This chain links TRBV27 with TRBJ1-6; unclear D gene. V was pared by 4 bases and J by 7 bases, with 11 bases between. CDR3 length: 14 residues. CDR1 is MNHEY, CDR2 SMNVEV, per germline (reference sequence). The CDR3 loop is CASSSSIGNSPLHF. In DNA, the CDR3 is TGTGCCAGCAGTTCGAGTATAGGGAATTCACCCCTCCACTTT.

The rearrangement uses TRBV19 and TRBJ1-5; D is undetermined. CDR1 and CDR2 (germline): LNHDA, SQIVND (reference sequence). V dropped 3 bases and J dropped 6 bases, with 6 bases sitting between them. CDR3 length equals 12 residues. The CDR3 coding sequence is TGTGCCAGTAGTATGAATGGTCAGCCCCAGCATTTT. It is translated as CASSMNGQPQHF. The full variable domain, with the rest looked up from reference TRBV19 and TRBJ1-5, is DGGITQSPKYLFRKEGQNVTLSCEQNLNHDAMYWYRQDPGQGLRLIYYSQIVNDFQKGDIAEGYSVSREKKESFPLTVTSAQKNPTAFYLCASSMNGQPQHFGDGTRLSIL.

The chain uses TRBV28 and TRBJ1-2, with TRBD1 matching 9 bases. Germline V CDR1 and CDR2: MDHEN, SYDVKM. The CDR3 consists of 11 residues. The V gene end was trimmed by 8 bases and the J gene end by 5 bases; junction bases not matched to a gene: 0. The CDR3 spells CASGQGYGYTF. CDR3 nucleotide sequence: TGTGCCAGCGGACAGGGGTATGGCTACACCTTC.

This rearrangement joins TRBV7-9 to TRBJ1-6; TRBD1 is a possible D gene (6 bases). Per the germline V gene, CDR1 is SEHNR and CDR2 is FQNEAQ (reference sequence). This CDR3 spans 14 amino acids. The V gene lost 1 base and the J gene lost 5 bases, with 6 bases spanning the gap. The CDR3 loop reads CASSLGQDNSPLHF. DNA for the CDR3: TGTGCCAGCAGCTTAGGACAGGATAATTCACCCCTCCACTTT.

CDR3 sequence: CASSPGGPGFHNEQFF. The CDR3 DNA follows: TGTGCCAGCAGCCCCGGAGGGCCGGGCTTCCACAATGAGCAGTTCTTC. The chain recombines TRBV11-2 with TRBJ2-1; TRBD2 might be the D (6 bases). Trimming cost V 5 bases and J 5 bases, with 19 bases left between them. The CDR3 spans 16 residues. CDR1 and CDR2 from the germline V gene are SGHAT and FQNNGV.

V and J are TRBV11-3 and TRBJ2-3; no firm D call. The germline V gene has CDR1 SGHNT and CDR2 YENEEA. The ends were cut back, 0 bases at V and 4 bases at J, with 2 bases in the middle. CDR3 size: 12 residues. This CDR3 reads CASSLEPDTQYF. In nucleotides, the CDR3 is TGTGCCAGCAGCTTAGAGCCAGATACGCAGTATTTT.